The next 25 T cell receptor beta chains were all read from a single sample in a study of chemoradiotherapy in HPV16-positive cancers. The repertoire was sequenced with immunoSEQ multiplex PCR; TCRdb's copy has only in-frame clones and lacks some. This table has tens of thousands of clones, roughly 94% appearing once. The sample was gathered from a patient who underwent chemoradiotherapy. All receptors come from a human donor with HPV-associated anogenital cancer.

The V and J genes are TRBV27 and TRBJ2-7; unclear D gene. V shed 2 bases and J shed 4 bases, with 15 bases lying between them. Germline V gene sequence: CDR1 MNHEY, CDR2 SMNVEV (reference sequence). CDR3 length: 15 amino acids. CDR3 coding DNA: TGTGCCAGCAGTTTACTGACTGATAGGTTTTACGAGCAGTACTTC. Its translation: CASSLLTDRFYEQYF.

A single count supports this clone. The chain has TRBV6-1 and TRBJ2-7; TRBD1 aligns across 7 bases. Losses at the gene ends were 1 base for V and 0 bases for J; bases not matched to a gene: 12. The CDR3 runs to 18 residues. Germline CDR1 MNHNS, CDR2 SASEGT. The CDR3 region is CASSEGGRQGPSSYEQYF. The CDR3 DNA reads TGTGCCAGCAGTGAAGGGGGGCGACAGGGCCCGAGCTCCTACGAGCAGTACTTC.

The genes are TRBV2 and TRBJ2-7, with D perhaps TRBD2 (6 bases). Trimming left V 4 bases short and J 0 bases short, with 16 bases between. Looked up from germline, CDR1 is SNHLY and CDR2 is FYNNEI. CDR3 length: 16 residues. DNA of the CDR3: TGTGCCAGCAGTGTTTTGTCGCGGGGCCCCTCCTACGAGCAGTACTTC. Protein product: CASSVLSRGPSYEQYF.

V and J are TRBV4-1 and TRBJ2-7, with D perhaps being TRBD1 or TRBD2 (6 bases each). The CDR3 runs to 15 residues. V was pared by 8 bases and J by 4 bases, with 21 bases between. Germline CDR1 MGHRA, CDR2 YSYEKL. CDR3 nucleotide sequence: TGCGCCAGCTTTGGGGGGAACAGGGTACTTTACGAGCAGTACTTC. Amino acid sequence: CASFGGNRVLYEQYF.

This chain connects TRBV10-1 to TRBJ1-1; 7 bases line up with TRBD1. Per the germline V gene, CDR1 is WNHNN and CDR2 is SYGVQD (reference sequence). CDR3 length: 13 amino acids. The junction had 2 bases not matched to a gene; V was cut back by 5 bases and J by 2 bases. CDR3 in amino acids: CASSRQGNTEAFF. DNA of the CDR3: TGCGCCAGCAGTAGACAGGGAAACACTGAAGCTTTCTTT.

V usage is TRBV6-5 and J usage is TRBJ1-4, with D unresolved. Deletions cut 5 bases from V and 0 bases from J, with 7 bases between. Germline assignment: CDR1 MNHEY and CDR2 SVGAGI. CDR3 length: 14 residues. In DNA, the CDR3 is TGTGCCAGCAGTGATCGGACAACTAATGAAAAACTGTTTTTT. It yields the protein CASSDRTTNEKLFF.

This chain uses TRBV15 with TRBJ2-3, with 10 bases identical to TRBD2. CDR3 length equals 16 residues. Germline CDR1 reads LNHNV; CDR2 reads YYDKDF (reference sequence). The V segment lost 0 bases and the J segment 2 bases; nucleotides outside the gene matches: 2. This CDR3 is CATSRDLAGATDTQYF. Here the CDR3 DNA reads TGTGCCACCAGCAGAGACCTAGCGGGGGCCACAGATACGCAGTATTTT.

CDR3 sequence (DNA): TGTGCCAGCAGCCCATCTAGGGTGGGCACTGAAGCTTTCTTT. It specifies CASSPSRVGTEAFF. The chain carries TRBV9 and TRBJ1-1; no firm D call. Germline V gene sequence: CDR1 SGDLS, CDR2 YYNGEE. The CDR3 is 14 residues long. Between the trimmed V and J ends, which lost 4 bases and 4 bases, there was a span of 14 bases.

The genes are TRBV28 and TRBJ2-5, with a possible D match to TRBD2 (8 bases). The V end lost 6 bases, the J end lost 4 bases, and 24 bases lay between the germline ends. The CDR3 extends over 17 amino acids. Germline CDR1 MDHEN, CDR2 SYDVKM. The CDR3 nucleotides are TGTGCCAGCAGGACCCTCAGGGGGACTAGGGGGGTAGAGACCCAGTACTTC. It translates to CASRTLRGTRGVETQYF.

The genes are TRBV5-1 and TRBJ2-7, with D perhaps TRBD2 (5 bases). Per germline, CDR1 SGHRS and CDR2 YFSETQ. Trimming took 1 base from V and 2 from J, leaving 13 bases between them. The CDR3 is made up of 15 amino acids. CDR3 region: CASSLNRGAAYEQYF. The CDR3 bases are TGCGCCAGCAGCTTGAATCGGGGAGCCGCCTACGAGCAGTACTTC.

CDR3 region: CASSRGTDRSAGELFF. The CDR3 DNA is TGTGCCAGCAGCCGAGGGACGGACCGGAGTGCCGGGGAGCTGTTTTTT. The J gene is TRBJ2-2, the V gene TRBV5-4, with D perhaps matching TRBD1 or TRBD2 (5 bases each). CDR3 length equals 16 residues. V gave up 4 bases and J gave up 6 bases, with 19 bases separating them. Germline CDR1 reads SGHNT; CDR2 reads YYREEE (reference sequence).

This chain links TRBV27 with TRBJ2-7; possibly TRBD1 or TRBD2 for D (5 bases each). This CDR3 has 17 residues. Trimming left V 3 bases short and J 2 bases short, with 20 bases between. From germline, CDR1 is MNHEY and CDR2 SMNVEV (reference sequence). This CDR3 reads CASSLLGTPRKTYEQYF. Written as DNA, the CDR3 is TGTGCCAGCAGTTTGTTAGGGACCCCCCGGAAAACCTACGAGCAGTACTTC.

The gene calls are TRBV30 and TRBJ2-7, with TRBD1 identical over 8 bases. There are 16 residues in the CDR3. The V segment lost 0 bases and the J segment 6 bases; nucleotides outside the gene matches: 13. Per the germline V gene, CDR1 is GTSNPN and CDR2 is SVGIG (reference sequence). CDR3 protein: CAWSVLRDLTGGEQYF. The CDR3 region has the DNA TGTGCCTGGAGTGTACTTCGGGATCTAACAGGGGGCGAGCAGTACTTC.

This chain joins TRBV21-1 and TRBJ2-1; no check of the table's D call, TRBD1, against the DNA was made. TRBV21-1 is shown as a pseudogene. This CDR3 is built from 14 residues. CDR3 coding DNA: TGTGCCAGCCACCCGGGACAGCTATACAATGAGCAGTTCTTC. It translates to CASHPGQLYNEQFF.

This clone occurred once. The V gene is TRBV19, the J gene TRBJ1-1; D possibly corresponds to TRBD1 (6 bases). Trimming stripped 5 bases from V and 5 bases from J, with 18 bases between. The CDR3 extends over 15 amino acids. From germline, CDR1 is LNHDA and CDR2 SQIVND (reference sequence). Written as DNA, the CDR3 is TGTGCCAGTAGTTCCCCGGGCAGGGGCAGGACTGAAGCTTTCTTT. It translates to CASSSPGRGRTEAFF.

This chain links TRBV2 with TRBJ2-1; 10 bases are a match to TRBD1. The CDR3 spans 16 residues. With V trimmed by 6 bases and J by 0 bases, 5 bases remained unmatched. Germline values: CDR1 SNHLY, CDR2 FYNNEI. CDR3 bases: TGTGCCAGCAGGGGACAGGGGAAAAGCTCCTACAATGAGCAGTTCTTC. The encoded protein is CASRGQGKSSYNEQFF.

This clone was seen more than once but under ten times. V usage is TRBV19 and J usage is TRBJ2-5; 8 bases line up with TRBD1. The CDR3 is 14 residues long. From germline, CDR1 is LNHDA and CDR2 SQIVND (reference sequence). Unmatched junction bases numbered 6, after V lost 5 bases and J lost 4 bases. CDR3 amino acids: CASSGDRLGETQYF. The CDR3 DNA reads TGTGCCAGTAGTGGGGACAGGCTCGGAGAGACCCAGTACTTC.

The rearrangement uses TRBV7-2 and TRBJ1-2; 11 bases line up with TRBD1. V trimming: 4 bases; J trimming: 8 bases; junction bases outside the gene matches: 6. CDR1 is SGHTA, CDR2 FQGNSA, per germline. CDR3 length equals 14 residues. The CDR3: CASSSRDRGSGYTF. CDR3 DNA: TGTGCCAGCAGCTCCCGGGACAGGGGGTCGGGCTACACCTTC. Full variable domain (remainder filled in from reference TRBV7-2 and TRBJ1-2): GAGVSQSPSNKVTEKGKDVELRCDPISGHTALYWYRQSLGQGLEFLIYFQGNSAPDKSGLPSDRFSAERTGGSVSTLTIQRTQQEDSAVYLCASSSRDRGSGYTFGSGTRLTVV.

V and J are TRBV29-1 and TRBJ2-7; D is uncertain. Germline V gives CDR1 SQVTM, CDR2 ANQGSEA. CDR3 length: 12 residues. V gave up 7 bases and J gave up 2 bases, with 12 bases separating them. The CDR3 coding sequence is TGCAGCGCCGACGGACCGACCTACGAGCAGTACTTC. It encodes CSADGPTYEQYF.

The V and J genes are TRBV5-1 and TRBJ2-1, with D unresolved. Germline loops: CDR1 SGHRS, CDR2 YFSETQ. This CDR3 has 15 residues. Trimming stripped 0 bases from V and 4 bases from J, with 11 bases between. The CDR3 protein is CASSLAPGAYNEQFF. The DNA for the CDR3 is TGCGCCAGCAGCTTGGCACCGGGCGCTTACAATGAGCAGTTCTTC.

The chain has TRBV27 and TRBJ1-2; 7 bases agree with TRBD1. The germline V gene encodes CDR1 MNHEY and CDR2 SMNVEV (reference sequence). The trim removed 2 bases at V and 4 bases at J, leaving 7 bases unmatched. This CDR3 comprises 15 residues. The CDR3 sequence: CASSLTDRFPYGYTF. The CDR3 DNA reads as TGTGCCAGCAGTTTAACGGACAGGTTCCCCTATGGCTACACCTTC.

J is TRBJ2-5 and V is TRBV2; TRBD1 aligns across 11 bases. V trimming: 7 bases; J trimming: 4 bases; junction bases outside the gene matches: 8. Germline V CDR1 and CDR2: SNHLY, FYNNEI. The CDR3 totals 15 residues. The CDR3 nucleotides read TGTGCCAGCAATTACTGGACAGGGGGCGGAGAGACCCAGTACTTC. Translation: CASNYWTGGGETQYF.

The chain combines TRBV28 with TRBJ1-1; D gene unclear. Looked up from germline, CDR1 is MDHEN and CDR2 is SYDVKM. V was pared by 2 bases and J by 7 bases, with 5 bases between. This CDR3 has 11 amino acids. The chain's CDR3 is CASSLKLEAFF. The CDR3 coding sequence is TGTGCCAGCAGTTTAAAACTTGAAGCTTTCTTT.

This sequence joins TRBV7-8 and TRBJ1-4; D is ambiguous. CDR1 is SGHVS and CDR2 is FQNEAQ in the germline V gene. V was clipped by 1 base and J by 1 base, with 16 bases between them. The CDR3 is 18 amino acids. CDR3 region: CASSLVARTGRTNEKLFF. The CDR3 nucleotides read TGTGCCAGCAGCTTAGTGGCGCGGACGGGGAGAACTAATGAAAAACTGTTTTTT.

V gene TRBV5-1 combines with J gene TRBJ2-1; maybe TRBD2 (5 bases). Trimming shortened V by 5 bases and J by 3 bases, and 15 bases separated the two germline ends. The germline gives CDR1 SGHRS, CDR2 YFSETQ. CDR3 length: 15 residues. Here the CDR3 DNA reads TGCGCCAGCAGTAAGGTACCCGGGGACTACAATGAGCAGTTCTTC. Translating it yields CASSKVPGDYNEQFF.